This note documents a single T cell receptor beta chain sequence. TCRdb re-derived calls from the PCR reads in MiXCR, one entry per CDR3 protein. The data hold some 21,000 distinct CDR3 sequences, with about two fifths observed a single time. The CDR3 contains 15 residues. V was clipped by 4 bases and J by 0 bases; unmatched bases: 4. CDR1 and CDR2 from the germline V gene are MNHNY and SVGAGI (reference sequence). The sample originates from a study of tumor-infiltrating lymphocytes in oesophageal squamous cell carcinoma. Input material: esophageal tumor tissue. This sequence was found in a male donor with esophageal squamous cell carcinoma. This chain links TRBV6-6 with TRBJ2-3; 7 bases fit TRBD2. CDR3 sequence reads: CASSSGGRSTDTQYF. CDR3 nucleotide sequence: TGTGCCAGCAGTTCTGGCGGGAGAAGCACAGATACGCAGTATTTT.